This T cell receptor (beta chain) emerged from a study of blood T cells in healthy people across ages. General study findings and limits: Measured against age, TCR beta diversity per million T cells decreased in a roughly linear manner. Diversity figures derived from one million T cells were judged to underestimate the true value. Compared with aged donors, long-lived donors showed fewer expanded clones, suggesting selection.

PCR was performed a second time for 7 to 11 cycles using a sample-barcoded 5' primer and a J-beta primer mix. A template-switch adaptor that had 12 random nucleotides put a tag on each cDNA molecule. TCRdb redid the calling of the 5' RACE reads with MiXCR, one entry per CDR3 protein. The table has approximately 1.5 million distinct CDR3 sequences, 34% seen once. The CDR3 totals 16 residues. V shed 7 bases and J 8 bases; nucleotides not matched to a gene: 14. Germline loops: CDR1 SGHRS, CDR2 YFSETQ. Comment on this clonotype: Its antigen is not identified.

The rearrangement joins TRBV5-1 to TRBJ2-2; 10 bases match TRBD1. The sequence was obtained from a woman in her 30s in good health. Sequencing was carried out using blood. The CDR3 loop reads CASYVPGQGSSGELFF. The CDR3 DNA sequence: TGCGCCAGCTACGTTCCGGGACAGGGGAGTTCAGGGGAGCTGTTTTTT.